This T cell receptor (beta chain) was obtained from a study of blood T cells in healthy people across ages. V lost 4 bases and J lost 7; bases outside the gene matches: 7. This CDR3 is 15 amino acids long. Germline loops: CDR1 LGHNA, CDR2 YNFKEQ. Sample-barcoded 5' priming and a J-beta primer mix drove a second PCR of roughly 6 to 12 cycles. TCRdb recomputed calls from the 5' RACE reads with MiXCR, one row per CDR3 protein. The sample consists of around 670,000 distinct CDR3 sequences, about 28% of them appearing once. This clonotype was detected ten times or more. The sequenced sample was blood. This chain links TRBV4-2 with TRBJ2-1; 10 bases agree with TRBD1. The source is a woman older than 75 in good health. The CDR3 loop reads CASSPTWTGGNEQFF. The CDR3 nucleotides read TGTGCCAGCAGCCCCACCTGGACAGGGGGGAATGAGCAGTTCTTC.